The 3 T cell receptor beta chains listed next were all sequenced from one sample in a study of blood T cell repertoires in COVID-19. The data were produced by immunoSEQ multiplex PCR, yet TCRdb's version contains in-frame clones alone and is incomplete. Of around 94,000 clones in the sample, roughly 82% were seen once. Source material: peripheral blood. All receptors derive from a human donor in a cohort sampled during active COVID-19.

The J gene is TRBJ2-2, the V gene TRBV2; 8 bases are shared with TRBD2. V dropped 6 bases and J dropped 2; count of bases not matched to a gene: 14. Germline V gene lookup returns CDR1 SNHLY and CDR2 FYNNEI. This CDR3 has 18 residues. The CDR3 DNA is TGTGCCAGCAGCTCTAGGCGCGGGGGGCCAATCAACACCGGGGAGCTGTTTTTT. It is translated as CASSSRRGGPINTGELFF.

V gene TRBV25-1 combines with J gene TRBJ1-1; 8 bases map to TRBD1. V was clipped by 4 bases and J by 5 bases; unmatched bases: 3. Germline V gene lookup returns CDR1 MGHDK and CDR2 SYGVNS. The CDR3 is made up of 13 amino acids. The CDR3 coding sequence is TGTGCCAGCAGTGGGACAGGGCGGACTGAAGCTTTCTTT. It translates to CASSGTGRTEAFF.

The V and J genes are TRBV5-1 and TRBJ2-7; 9 positions match TRBD1. Germline-derived CDR1 and CDR2 are SGHRS and YFSETQ. The CDR3 contains 17 residues. V was clipped by 1 base and J by 3 bases; unmatched bases: 11. The DNA for the CDR3 is TGCGCCAGCAGCTTGATCCCCGGGGGGACAGGGAACTACGAGCAGTACTTC. It specifies CASSLIPGGTGNYEQYF.